The next 8 T cell receptor beta chains were all read from a single sample in a study of OX40 agonist ivuxolimab in advanced cancers. The assay was immunoSEQ multiplex PCR, and TCRdb's table has in-frame clones only and misses some. In the table there are more than 80,000 clones, over 75% of which are singletons. This sample comprised CD4+ or CD8+ T cells sorted from blood, obtained in a trial of the OX40 agonist ivuxolimab. These receptors were collected from an adult with an advanced solid tumor such as melanoma, head and neck, liver or kidney cancer.

The chain has TRBV14 and TRBJ2-3; D remains ambiguous. The V end lost 4 bases, the J end lost 4 bases, and 12 bases lay between the germline ends. The germline gives CDR1 SGHDN, CDR2 FVKESK. This CDR3 has 14 amino acids. CDR3 nucleotide sequence: TGTGCCAGCAGCCGGGTTTTTAGTGCAGATACGCAGTATTTT. It yields the protein CASSRVFSADTQYF. Using reference TRBV14 and TRBJ2-3 for the parts outside the CDR3, the full variable domain is EAGVTQFPSHSVIEKGQTVTLRCDPISGHDNLYWYRRVMGKEIKFLLHFVKESKQDESGMPNNRFLAERTGGTYSTLKVQPAELEDSGVYFCASSRVFSADTQYFGPGTRLTVL.

The CDR3: CASSPGTMRTDTQYF. The DNA for the CDR3 is TGTGCCAGTAGTCCCGGGACAATGAGGACAGATACGCAGTATTTT. The V gene is TRBV19, the J gene TRBJ2-3, with D possibly being TRBD1 (6 bases). Germline CDR1 reads LNHDA; CDR2 reads SQIVND (reference sequence). The length of the CDR3 is 15 residues. Trimming removed 5 bases from V and 3 bases from J, with 15 bases in between.

The J gene is TRBJ1-3, the V gene TRBV5-1; unclear D gene. The CDR3 has 15 residues. Trimming removed 2 bases from V and 6 bases from J, with 15 bases in between. Germline loops: CDR1 SGHRS, CDR2 YFSETQ. Here the CDR3 reads CASSFGHAGVNTIYF. CDR3 DNA sequence: TGCGCCAGCAGCTTCGGTCACGCGGGTGTAAACACCATATATTTT. The full variable domain, completed using reference TRBV5-1 and TRBJ1-3, is KAGVTQTPRYLIKTRGQQVTLSCSPISGHRSVSWYQQTPGQGLQFLFEYFSETQRNKGNFPGRFSGRQFSNSRSEMNVSTLELGDSALYLCASSFGHAGVNTIYFGEGSWLTVV.

The rearrangement joins TRBV5-1 to TRBJ1-3; no clear D gene. CDR3 length: 14 amino acids. Trimming stripped 0 bases from V and 2 bases from J, with 6 bases between. The germline V gene has CDR1 SGHRS and CDR2 YFSETQ. CDR3 DNA: TGCGCCAGCAGCTTGGGAGGGACTGGAAACACCATATATTTT. Its protein product is CASSLGGTGNTIYF.

This clone was picked up one time. J is TRBJ2-6 and V is TRBV9; TRBD2 might be the D (5 bases). The CDR3 is 14 amino acids. V was shortened by 3 bases and J by 4 bases, with 8 bases between the two germline ends. Germline V gene lookup returns CDR1 SGDLS and CDR2 YYNGEE. CDR3 amino acids: CASSELVGANVLTF. Written as DNA, the CDR3 is TGTGCCAGCAGCGAACTAGTGGGGGCCAACGTCCTGACTTTC.

The J gene is TRBJ2-1, the V gene TRBV11-2, with TRBD2 matching over 10 bases. Germline lookup yields CDR1 SGHAT and CDR2 FQNNGV. This CDR3 spans 14 amino acids. V trimming: 5 bases; J trimming: 4 bases; junction bases outside the gene matches: 2. The CDR3 loop reads CASSPGLAYNEQFF. As DNA, the CDR3 is TGTGCCAGCAGCCCGGGACTAGCGTACAATGAGCAGTTCTTC.

The J gene is TRBJ2-1, the V gene TRBV19, with 9 positions matching TRBD2. CDR3 length: 14 residues. J gave up 5 bases and V 4 bases, and 3 bases lay outside the gene matches. CDR1 and CDR2 from the germline V gene are LNHDA and SQIVND (reference sequence). In DNA form, the CDR3 reads TGTGCCAGTAGTAGGGGACTAGCAAACAATGAGCAGTTCTTC. Its translation: CASSRGLANNEQFF.

This clone was picked up a small number of times. V is TRBV9 and J is TRBJ2-7; a possible D gene is TRBD1 (6 bases). V was clipped by 0 bases and J by 7 bases, with 14 bases between them. The germline CDR1 and CDR2 sequences are SGDLS and YYNGEE. This CDR3 contains 14 residues. CDR3 protein: CASSVAPSRGEQYF. The CDR3 DNA reads as TGTGCCAGCAGCGTAGCCCCCTCTAGGGGGGAGCAGTACTTC. Using reference TRBV9 and TRBJ2-7 for the parts outside the CDR3, the full variable domain is DSGVTQTPKHLITATGQRVTLRCSPRSGDLSVYWYQQSLDQGLQFLIQYYNGEERAKGNILERFSAQQFPDLHSELNLSSLELGDSALYFCASSVAPSRGEQYFGPGTRLTVT.